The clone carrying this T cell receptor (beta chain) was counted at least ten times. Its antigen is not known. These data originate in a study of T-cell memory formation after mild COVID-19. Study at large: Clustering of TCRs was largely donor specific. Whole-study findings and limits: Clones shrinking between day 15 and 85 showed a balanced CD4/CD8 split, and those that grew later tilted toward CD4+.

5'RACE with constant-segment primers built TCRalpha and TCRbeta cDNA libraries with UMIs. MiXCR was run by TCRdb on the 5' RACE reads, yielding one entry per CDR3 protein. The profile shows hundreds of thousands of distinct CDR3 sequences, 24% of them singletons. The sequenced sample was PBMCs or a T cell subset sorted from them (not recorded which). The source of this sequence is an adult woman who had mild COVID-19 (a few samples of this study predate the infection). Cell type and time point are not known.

Here the CDR3 reads CASSPGPKGTDTQYF. For the CDR3, the DNA is TGTGCCAGCAGTCCGGGGCCCAAGGGCACAGATACGCAGTATTTT. The chain links TRBV7-2 to TRBJ2-3; perhaps D is TRBD1 or TRBD2 (5 bases each). The CDR3 extends over 15 amino acids. Trimming shortened V by 6 bases and J by 1 base, and 14 bases separated the two germline ends. In germline, CDR1 is SGHTA, CDR2 FQGNSA. Full variable domain (missing parts from reference TRBV7-2 and TRBJ2-3): GAGVSQSPSNKVTEKGKDVELRCDPISGHTALYWYRQSLGQGLEFLIYFQGNSAPDKSGLPSDRFSAERTGGSVSTLTIQRTQQEDSAVYLCASSPGPKGTDTQYFGPGTRLTVL.